This TCR beta chain stems from a study of shared clonotypes between healthy human individuals. Study outcomes and limitations: Sampling covered nothing but blood. Tissue TCR repertoires likely differ from those found in blood. Naive subsets generally exceeded memory subsets in estimated richness.

On this clone itself: Its antigen is as yet unknown.

CDR3 length: 14 amino acids. Deletions cut 1 base from V and 3 bases from J, with 8 bases between. Germline values: CDR1 SGHRS, CDR2 YFSETQ. The assay was carried out at the deep level. Every subset had its genomic DNA shared out evenly among several immunoSEQ plates. Clones were read by immunoSEQ multiplex PCR, and TCRdb kept only the in-frame ones, dropping some. The sample lists roughly 380,000 clones; 90% to 97% were seen once. This TCR came from a man aged 30 to 45 in good health. The gene calls are TRBV5-1 and TRBJ2-1; no clear D. Sequencing was performed on memory CD8+ T cells sorted from blood. As for subset: CD45RO+ cells pooled with CCR7-negative TemRA cells. The CDR3 DNA sequence: TGCGCCAGCAGCTTGCCAGACATCTACAATGAGCAGTTCTTC. Its protein is CASSLPDIYNEQFF.